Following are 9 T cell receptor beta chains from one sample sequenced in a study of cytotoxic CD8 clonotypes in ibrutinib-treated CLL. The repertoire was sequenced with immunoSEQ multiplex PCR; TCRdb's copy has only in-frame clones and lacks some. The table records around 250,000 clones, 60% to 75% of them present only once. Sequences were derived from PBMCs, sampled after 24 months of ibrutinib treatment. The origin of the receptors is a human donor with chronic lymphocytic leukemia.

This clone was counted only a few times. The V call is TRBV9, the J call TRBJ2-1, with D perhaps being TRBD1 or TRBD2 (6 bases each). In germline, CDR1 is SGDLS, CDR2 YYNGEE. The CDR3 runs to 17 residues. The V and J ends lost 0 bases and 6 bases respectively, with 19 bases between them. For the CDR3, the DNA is TGTGCCAGCAGCGTAGAAGGGTCCGGGGGCACACGCAATGAGCAGTTCTTC. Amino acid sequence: CASSVEGSGGTRNEQFF.

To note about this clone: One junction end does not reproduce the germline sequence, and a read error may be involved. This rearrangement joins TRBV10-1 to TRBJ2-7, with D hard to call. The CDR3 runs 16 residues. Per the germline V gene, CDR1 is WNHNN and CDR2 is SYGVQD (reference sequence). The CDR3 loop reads CASRELPLFTSYEQYF. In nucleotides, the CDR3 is TGCGCCAGCAGGGAGTTACCTCTATTTACATCCTACGAGCAGTACTTC.

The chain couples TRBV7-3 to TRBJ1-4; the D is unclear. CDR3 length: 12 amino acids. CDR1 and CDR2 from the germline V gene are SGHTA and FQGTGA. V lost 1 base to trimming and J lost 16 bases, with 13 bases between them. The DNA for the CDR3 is TGTGCCAGCAGCTTAAGGCTGCTAAAGGGGTTTTTT. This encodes CASSLRLLKGFF.

DNA of the CDR3: TGTGCCAGCAGCACTAAAGCTGGGGCGGATGAAGCTTTCTTT. It yields the protein CASSTKAGADEAFF. V is TRBV7-3 and J is TRBJ1-1; TRBD1 is a possible D gene (5 bases). There are 14 residues in the CDR3. Trimming pared 5 bases from V and 7 bases from J, leaving 17 bases between. The germline CDR1 and CDR2 sequences are SGHTA and FQGTGA.

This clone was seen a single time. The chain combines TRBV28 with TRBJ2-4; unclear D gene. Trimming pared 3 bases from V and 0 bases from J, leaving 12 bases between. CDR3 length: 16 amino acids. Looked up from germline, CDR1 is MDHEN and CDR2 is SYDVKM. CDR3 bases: TGTGCCAGCAGTTTGTCTTGGTACAGAGCCAAAAACATTCAGTACTTC. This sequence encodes CASSLSWYRAKNIQYF.

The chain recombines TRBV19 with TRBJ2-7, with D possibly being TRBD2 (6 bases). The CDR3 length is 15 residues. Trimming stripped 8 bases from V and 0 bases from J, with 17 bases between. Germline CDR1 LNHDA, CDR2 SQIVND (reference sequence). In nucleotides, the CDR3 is TGTGCCAGTGCGGGGTCGATTTTCGACTCCTACGAGCAGTACTTC. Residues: CASAGSIFDSYEQYF.

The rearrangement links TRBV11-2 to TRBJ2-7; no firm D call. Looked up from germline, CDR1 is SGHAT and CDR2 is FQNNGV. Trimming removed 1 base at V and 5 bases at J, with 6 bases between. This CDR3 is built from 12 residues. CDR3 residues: CASSLAVHEQYF. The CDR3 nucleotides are TGTGCCAGCAGCTTAGCGGTCCACGAGCAGTACTTC.

CDR3 nucleotide sequence: TGTGCCAGTAGTGGGTCAGACCTTGGGACCCAGTACTTC. It is translated as CASSGSDLGTQYF. The genes are TRBV19 and TRBJ2-5; D gene uncertain. The V gene's germline CDR1 is LNHDA and CDR2 SQIVND (reference sequence). The V gene lost 5 bases and the J gene lost 7 bases, with 14 bases spanning the gap. The CDR3 is 13 residues long.

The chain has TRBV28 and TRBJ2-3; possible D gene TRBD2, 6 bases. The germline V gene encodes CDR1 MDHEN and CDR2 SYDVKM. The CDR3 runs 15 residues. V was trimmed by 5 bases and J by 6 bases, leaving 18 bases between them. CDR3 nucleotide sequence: TGTGCCAGCAGTCGCGGGGACCGGGTGGGGGATACGCAGTATTTT. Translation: CASSRGDRVGDTQYF.